These 14 T cell receptor beta chains originate from one sample sequenced in a study of response to subunit inactivated influenza vaccine. In TCRdb, the RT-PCR reads were re-called with MiXCR into one record per CDR3 protein. The sample gives fewer than 700,000 distinct CDR3 sequences, 10% to 15% of which show up once; over 10% is in the top ten. The sequencing used PBMCs from blood, collected 45 days after vaccination. The source of these receptors is a man aged 45 to 65 who received an inactivated influenza vaccine.

This clonotype was counted once. The chain employs TRBV3-2 and TRBJ1-2; TRBD1 is taken as the D call from the table, unchecked against the DNA. TRBV3-2 is a recognized pseudogene. CDR3 length equals 15 residues. CDR3 sequence (DNA): TGTGCCTCCTCCCAAGCAGCGACAGGGTCCTATGGCTACACCTTC. It specifies CASSQAATGSYGYTF.

At least ten counts were recorded for this clonotype. V usage is TRBV24-1 and J usage is TRBJ1-2, with D unclear. The germline CDR1 and CDR2 sequences are KGHDR and SFDVKD. This CDR3 contains 15 residues. Trimming pared 4 bases from V and 0 bases from J, leaving 11 bases between. CDR3: CATSDPVKANYGYTF. For the CDR3, the DNA is TGTGCCACCAGTGACCCCGTGAAAGCTAACTATGGCTACACCTTC.

This clonotype was seen only a few times. The V gene is TRBV29-1, the J gene TRBJ2-2, with TRBD1 identical over 7 bases. The junction had 5 bases not matched to a gene; V was cut back by 4 bases and J by 0 bases. Germline lookup yields CDR1 SQVTM and CDR2 ANQGSEA. This CDR3 spans 15 amino acids. Here the CDR3 reads CSVGRTGANTGELFF. For the CDR3, the DNA is TGCAGCGTTGGTCGGACAGGCGCGAACACCGGGGAGCTGTTTTTT.

This clonotype turned up a few times. V is TRBV7-2 and J is TRBJ1-6; D might be TRBD1 (5 bases). CDR1 SGHTA and CDR2 FQGNSA come from the germline V gene. The CDR3 consists of 15 residues. Trimming removed 2 bases at V and 7 bases at J, with 12 bases between. Here the CDR3 reads CASSLFGGTNSPLHF. The CDR3 nucleotides read TGTGCCAGCAGCTTATTCGGAGGGACGAATTCACCCCTCCACTTT.

This chain joins TRBV4-3 and TRBJ1-2, with no clear D. Germline CDR1 LGHNA, CDR2 YSLEER. V gave up 1 base and J gave up 0 bases, with 3 bases separating them. The CDR3 has 13 residues. CDR3 nucleotides: TGCGCCAGCAGCCAAGCTTCTAACTATGGCTACACCTTC. The encoded protein is CASSQASNYGYTF.

This clonotype was counted a few times. This rearrangement joins TRBV20-1 to TRBJ1-5; D gene uncertain. CDR1 is DFQATT, CDR2 SNEGSKA, per germline (reference sequence). Trimming cost V 2 bases and J 9 bases, with 14 bases left between them. The CDR3 runs 13 residues. CDR3 amino acids: CSARRTYETPQHF. CDR3 DNA sequence: TGCAGTGCTAGAAGGACCTACGAGACGCCCCAGCATTTT.

This clonotype turned up a few times. This chain connects TRBV20-1 to TRBJ2-5; 10 positions agree with TRBD2. The CDR3 has 17 amino acids. Trimming at V came to 5 bases and at J to 4 bases, leaving 16 bases not matched to a gene. Germline V CDR1 and CDR2: DFQATT, SNEGSKA (reference sequence). For the CDR3, the DNA is TGCAGTGCTTTATTATTAGGTAGCGGGGGGCCCGGAGAGACCCAGTACTTC. This encodes CSALLLGSGGPGETQYF.

This clonotype was detected many times. The genes are TRBV12-3 or TRBV12-4 and TRBJ2-7; D is unresolved. The CDR3 totals 14 residues. The germline V and J ends were trimmed by 6 bases and 2 bases, with 14 bases remaining between them. This chain's CDR3 is CASRSGLNTYEQYF. The CDR3 DNA follows: TGTGCCAGCAGGTCAGGTCTAAACACCTACGAGCAGTACTTC.

Only a few counts were recorded for this clonotype. The V gene is TRBV20-1, the J gene TRBJ2-5; TRBD2 matches 8 bases. Germline CDR1 is DFQATT and CDR2 is SNEGSKA (reference sequence). V was clipped by 1 base and J by 4 bases; unmatched bases: 8. CDR3 length: 15 amino acids. In nucleotides, the CDR3 is TGCAGTGCTAGAGGGCAAGCGGGAGTTTCAGAGACCCAGTACTTC. This encodes CSARGQAGVSETQYF.

This clonotype was picked up one time. The chain links TRBV3-1 to TRBJ1-3; a possible D gene is TRBD1 (5 bases). The CDR3 length is 15 residues. V was pared by 1 base and J by 4 bases, with 11 bases between. The germline gives CDR1 LGHDT, CDR2 YNNKEL (reference sequence). CDR3 sequence reads: CASSQVGVGGNTIYF. CDR3 DNA: TGTGCCAGCAGCCAAGTGGGGGTAGGCGGAAACACCATATATTTT.

Only a few counts were recorded for this clonotype. The CDR3 DNA reads TGTGCCAGCAGGATAACACTCCAGGCGGGTGAGCAGTTCTTC. Its translation: CASRITLQAGEQFF. The chain carries TRBV5-6 and TRBJ2-1; a weak D match, TRBD2 (5 bases). This CDR3 comprises 14 residues. Germline assignment: CDR1 SGHDT and CDR2 YYEEEE. Trimming stripped 5 bases from V and 9 bases from J, with 18 bases between.

This clonotype was recorded a few times. The chain recombines TRBV7-8 with TRBJ1-1; no definite D call. The CDR3 runs 14 residues. The germline V gene encodes CDR1 SGHVS and CDR2 FQNEAQ. V was cut by 5 bases and J by 2 bases, with 12 bases left in between. The CDR3 nucleotides are TGTGCCAGCAGCCCGATTACGGGAAACACTGAAGCTTTCTTT. This encodes CASSPITGNTEAFF. The variable domain in full, with the rest retrieved from reference TRBV7-8 and TRBJ1-1, is GAGVSQSPRYKVAKRGQDVALRCDPISGHVSLFWYQQALGQGPEFLTYFQNEAQLDKSGLPSDRFFAERPEGSVSTLKIQRTQQEDSAVYLCASSPITGNTEAFFGQGTRLTVV.

The chain combines TRBV7-2 with TRBJ2-7, with D possibly being TRBD2 (6 bases). V was pared by 4 bases and J by 6 bases, with 25 bases between. The germline gives CDR1 SGHTA, CDR2 FQGNSA. The CDR3 length is 17 residues. CDR3 nucleotide sequence: TGTGCCAGCAGCTCCCTCGGGACTTCTAGTCCGAAAGGCGAGCAGTACTTC. Its translation is CASSSLGTSSPKGEQYF. The variable domain in full, completed from reference TRBV7-2 and TRBJ2-7, reads GAGVSQSPSNKVTEKGKDVELRCDPISGHTALYWYRQSLGQGLEFLIYFQGNSAPDKSGLPSDRFSAERTGGSVSTLTIQRTQQEDSAVYLCASSSLGTSSPKGEQYFGPGTRLTVT.

CDR3 region: CASTDGIQETQYF. CDR3 DNA: TGTGCCAGCACCGATGGGATTCAAGAGACCCAGTACTTC. This rearrangement joins TRBV6-2 or TRBV6-3 to TRBJ2-5; D unclear. Per germline, CDR1 MNHEY and CDR2 SVGEGT. There are 13 residues in the CDR3. Trimming left V 7 bases short and J 2 bases short, with 11 bases between.